This T cell receptor (beta chain) was captured by sequencing in a study of blood T cell repertoires in COVID-19 (TCRdb year 2020). Broadly, across the study: Samples covering the acute and convalescent phases of COVID-19 were provided by collaborators in the United States, Italy and Spain. The repertoires were made available in a free public database intended to serve as a resource for research on the immune response to SARS-CoV-2. The prospective study material was composed of cDNA or gDNA derived from T cells, B-cell-depleted T cells, or PBMCs. Subjects who had been exposed to COVID-19, were actively infected with it, or had recovered from it provided the deeply sampled blood TCRbeta repertoires that made up the dataset. Sample metadata almost always included a de-identified subject ID, COVID-19 status, age in years and sex. The samples were drawn from the first 160 participants of the ongoing ImmuneRACE study and from under 1,500 subjects provided by 6 global collaborators. Where available, HLA class I and class II types were taken from metadata supplied by the sample provider and were not determined by assay-based typing. The research as a whole found: Clinical and demographic metadata were provided uncurated, with the amount varying by source and participant.

With respect to this clone: Its antigen is not yet known. Per-base quality was not reported, and no clone a single base away is much larger than it.

The collaborating institutions used their own protocols to collect whole blood in K2EDTA tubes. For TCRbeta analysis, collaborators shipped samples in one of three forms: frozen whole blood, isolated PBMCs, or DNA extracted from either of those sample types. TCRbeta CDR3 regions were amplified from genomic DNA by means of the immunoSEQ Assay, a bias-controlled multiplex PCR. As for how the authors treated the data: The number of nucleated cells in each sample was estimated by amplification of reference gene primers within the assay. To quantify the absolute abundance of each unique TCRbeta CDR3 rearrangement, sequence reads were collapsed and filtered. Productive Simpson clonality was computed per sample as the square root of Simpson's diversity index over productive rearrangements. TCRdb's version of the immuneACCESS table is confined to in-frame rearrangements and falls short of the full clone set. An unresolved V gene accounts for under half of the shortfall where checked; the remainder is of unknown origin. V and J calls and clone size are those listed in that table; D and trimming were worked out from the DNA. This sample has 150,000 to 200,000 clones in its table, and about four fifths of those were observed once. The ten biggest clones cover about 14% of the sample.

What was sequenced was peripheral blood. The TCR comes from an elderly woman with acute or convalescent COVID-19.

CDR3 protein: CASSTGTGISEKLFF. The nucleotide sequence reads as follows: TGCGCCAGCAGCACCGGGACAGGGATAAGTGAAAAACTGTTTTTT. This chain is built from TRBV5-1 and TRBJ1-4; 9 bases in the middle match TRBD1. Trimming leaves V shorter by 4 bases and J shorter by 7 bases, with the junction holding 8 bases beyond the gene matches. Including the terminal cysteine and phenylalanine, the CDR3 comprises 15 residues. Only CDR3 DNA is held: 45 bases, read in frame from base 1. Looking up the germline V gene yields CDR1 SGHRS and CDR2 YFSETQ.